The 12 T cell receptor beta chains below come from one sample, sequenced in a study of T cell repertoires in cytomegalovirus infection. TCRdb independently ran MiXCR on the reads; one entry per CDR3 protein. The sample contains around 530,000 distinct CDR3 sequences, less than 30% of which appear only once. The sequenced sample was PBMCs. The receptors were gathered from a human donor in good health (CMV status not recorded). Some clones in this sample may be carry-over from other donors' samples.

V usage is TRBV18 and J usage is TRBJ1-4, with unresolved D. The V and J ends lost 2 bases and 1 base respectively, with 14 bases between them. The germline V gene encodes CDR1 KGHSH and CDR2 LQKENI. This CDR3 has 17 residues. The CDR3 sequence is CASSPTRRGLTNEKLFF. CDR3 coding DNA: TGTGCCAGCTCACCAACGAGAAGAGGTCTAACTAATGAAAAACTGTTTTTT.

The chain has TRBV7-2 and TRBJ1-5; D remains unclear. The germline V and J ends were trimmed by 1 base and 6 bases, with 13 bases remaining between them. CDR3 length equals 15 residues. Per the germline V gene, CDR1 is SGHTA and CDR2 is FQGNSA. The CDR3: CASSLDLGSGQPQHF. Written as DNA, the CDR3 is TGTGCCAGCAGCTTAGATTTAGGTTCAGGTCAGCCCCAGCATTTT. The full variable domain, rest sourced from reference TRBV7-2 and TRBJ1-5, is GAGVSQSPSNKVTEKGKDVELRCDPISGHTALYWYRQSLGQGLEFLIYFQGNSAPDKSGLPSDRFSAERTGGSVSTLTIQRTQQEDSAVYLCASSLDLGSGQPQHFGDGTRLSIL.

This clonotype showed up just a few times. J is TRBJ2-2 and V is TRBV5-4; 8 nucleotides agree with TRBD2. Losses at the gene ends were 4 bases for V and 5 bases for J; bases not matched to a gene: 10. The CDR3 has 16 amino acids. Germline assignment: CDR1 SGHNT and CDR2 YYREEE (reference sequence). In DNA, the CDR3 is TGTGCCAGCAGCCCTGAGCGGGGGCGGGGGACCGGGGAGCTGTTTTTT. As protein: CASSPERGRGTGELFF.

The V gene is TRBV6-1, the J gene TRBJ2-1; D is ambiguous. Germline V gene data show CDR1 as MNHNS and CDR2 as SASEGT. Trimming removed 1 base from V and 5 bases from J, with 12 bases in between. The CDR3 loop spans 15 amino acids. Here the CDR3 DNA reads TGTGCCAGCAGTGAAGTCTGGCGAGTAGACAATGAGCAGTTCTTC. This gives the protein CASSEVWRVDNEQFF.

This clonotype has a handful of counts. The rearrangement joins TRBV14 to TRBJ2-1; TRBD2 aligns across 15 bases. V gave up 4 bases and J gave up 10 bases; unmatched junction bases: 5. Germline V gene data show CDR1 as SGHDN and CDR2 as FVKESK. The CDR3 spans 15 residues. CDR3 coding DNA: TGTGCCAGCAGCCGACGGACTAGCGGGAGGGTCGAGCAGTTCTTC. Its translation: CASSRRTSGRVEQFF. Full variable domain (remainder filled in from reference TRBV14 and TRBJ2-1): EAGVTQFPSHSVIEKGQTVTLRCDPISGHDNLYWYRRVMGKEIKFLLHFVKESKQDESGMPNNRFLAERTGGTYSTLKVQPAELEDSGVYFCASSRRTSGRVEQFFGPGTRLTVL.

This clonotype was detected many times. The rearrangement joins TRBV7-2 to TRBJ1-1, with D tentatively TRBD1 (5 bases). The germline CDR1 and CDR2 sequences are SGHTA and FQGNSA. The CDR3 runs 15 residues. V shed 3 bases and J shed 0 bases, with 11 bases lying between them. The CDR3 protein is CASSFGTGMNTEAFF. The CDR3 region has the DNA TGTGCCAGCAGCTTCGGGACGGGGATGAACACTGAAGCTTTCTTT.

This chain connects TRBV12-3 or TRBV12-4 to TRBJ2-3, with D perhaps TRBD2 (6 bases). The length of the CDR3 is 14 residues. V dropped 2 bases and J dropped 6 bases, with 12 bases sitting between them. The CDR3: CASSLWRDADTQYF. The CDR3 bases are TGTGCCAGCAGTTTATGGCGGGACGCCGATACGCAGTATTTT.

The chain has TRBV19 and TRBJ2-1; perhaps D is TRBD1 or TRBD2 (7 bases each). V was trimmed by 7 bases and J by 10 bases, leaving 23 bases between them. This CDR3 has 15 residues. Germline V gene data show CDR1 as LNHDA and CDR2 as SQIVND (reference sequence). The CDR3 region has the DNA TGTGCCAGTACCTTATTAGCGGCCAGGGGGGGAGAGCAGTTCTTC. Translated: CASTLLAARGGEQFF.

This clonotype was observed a few times. This chain uses TRBV20-1 with TRBJ2-7, with unresolved D. The germline V gene encodes CDR1 DFQATT and CDR2 SNEGSKA (reference sequence). The V gene lost 6 bases and the J gene lost 7 bases, with 13 bases spanning the gap. The CDR3 contains 11 residues. CDR3 residues: CSATLRWEQYV. The CDR3 nucleotides are TGCAGTGCCACACTGCGTTGGGAGCAGTACGTC.

This clonotype showed up just a few times. The V gene is TRBV29-1, the J gene TRBJ1-2; D is perhaps TRBD1 (6 bases). This CDR3 has 13 residues. The germline V and J ends were trimmed by 6 bases and 5 bases, with 16 bases remaining between them. The germline gives CDR1 SQVTM, CDR2 ANQGSEA. As DNA, the CDR3 is TGCAGCGTCGGCCGGGACACCCTATATGGCTACACCTTC. Encoded protein: CSVGRDTLYGYTF.

The gene calls are TRBV23-1 and TRBJ2-7; TRBD1 matches 8 bases. Being an ORF, TRBV23-1 has a function that is uncertain. V lost 0 bases to trimming and J lost 4 bases; unmatched junction nucleotides: 5. The CDR3 consists of 15 residues. The CDR3 DNA reads as TGCGCCAGCAGTCAATCGCGGACAGGGCCGTACGAGCAGTACGTC. It specifies CASSQSRTGPYEQYV.

The sample holds a few counts of this clonotype. CDR3 DNA: TGTGCCAGCAGTTTTACTTTGCGGGACGAAGAGACCCAGTACTTC. The encoded protein is CASSFTLRDEETQYF. The rearrangement uses TRBV28 and TRBJ2-5, with D possibly being TRBD2 (6 bases). The CDR3 covers 15 residues. Trimming took off 3 bases at V and 3 bases at J, with 14 bases between the two ends. Germline CDR1 and CDR2: MDHEN and SYDVKM.